This T cell receptor beta chain was identified during a study of OX40 agonist ivuxolimab in advanced cancers. TCRdb keeps only in-frame clones here, not all; method: immunoSEQ multiplex PCR. The sample includes 55,000 to 70,000 clones, roughly 80% of them seen just once. The CDR3 covers 14 residues. Germline CDR1 and CDR2: MGHRA and YSYEKL. The V end was cut by 6 bases, the J end by 2 bases, with 11 bases between. The table lists this clone with a count of one. This TCR was sampled from an adult with an advanced solid tumor such as melanoma, head and neck, liver or kidney cancer. The V call is TRBV4-1, the J call TRBJ2-1; the D gene is possibly TRBD2 (5 bases). The input for sequencing was CD4+ or CD8+ T cells sorted from blood, taken in a trial of the OX40 agonist ivuxolimab. As DNA, the CDR3 is TGCGCCAGCAGTGAACCGGGAACCTACAATGAGCAGTTCTTC. It yields the protein CASSEPGTYNEQFF.